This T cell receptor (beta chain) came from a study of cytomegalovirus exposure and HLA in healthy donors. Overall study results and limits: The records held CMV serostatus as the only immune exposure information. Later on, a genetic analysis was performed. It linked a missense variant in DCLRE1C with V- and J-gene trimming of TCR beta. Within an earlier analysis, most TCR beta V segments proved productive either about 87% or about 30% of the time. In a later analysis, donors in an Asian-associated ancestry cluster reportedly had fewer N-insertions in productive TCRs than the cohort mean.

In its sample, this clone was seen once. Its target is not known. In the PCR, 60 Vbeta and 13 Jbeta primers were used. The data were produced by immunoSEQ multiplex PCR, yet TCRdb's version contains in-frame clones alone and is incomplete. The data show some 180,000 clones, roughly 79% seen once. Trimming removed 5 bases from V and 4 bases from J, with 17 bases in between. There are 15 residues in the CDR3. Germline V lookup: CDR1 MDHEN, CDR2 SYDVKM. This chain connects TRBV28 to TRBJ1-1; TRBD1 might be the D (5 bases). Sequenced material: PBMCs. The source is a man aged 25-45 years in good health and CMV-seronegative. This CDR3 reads CASSPRTLGGTEAFF. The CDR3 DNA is TGTGCCAGCAGTCCAAGGACCTTGGGGGGCACTGAAGCTTTCTTT.